The rows below give T cell receptor beta chains drawn from one sample of a study of T cell changes during pregnancy in multiple sclerosis. The assay was immunoSEQ multiplex PCR, and TCRdb's table has in-frame clones only and misses some. The sample includes more than 45,000 clones, around 92% seen only once; the top ten take about 0.6%. Sequenced material: CD4+ T cells from peripheral blood mononuclear cells, taken after pregnancy. The receptors originated from a female donor with multiple sclerosis, enrolled in a pregnancy study. Each CDR3 is given with its conserved first and last residue. A D gene is named only where the DNA matches it firmly. Expanded clones are given a class, and other clones once, few, many or no size at all.

V	size	J	D	length	CDR3	DNA
TRBV7-6	.	TRBJ2-7	TRBD1	16	CASSPGTGVGLYEQYF	TGTGCCAGCAGCCCCGGGACAGGGGTCGGACTCTACGAGCAGTACTTC
TRBV9	.	TRBJ1-1	.	16	CASTREQGRGNTEAFF	TGTGCCAGCACCCGAGAACAGGGTCGCGGAAACACTGAAGCTTTCTTT
TRBV7-2	.	TRBJ2-5	TRBD2	15	CASSSGGTLQETQYF	TGTGCCAGCAGCTCGGGAGGGACTTTGCAAGAGACCCAGTACTTC
TRBV4-3	.	TRBJ2-7	.	15	CASSQAPGSSYEQYF	TGCGCCAGCAGCCAAGCTCCGGGAAGCTCCTACGAGCAGTACTTC
TRBV9	.	TRBJ1-2	.	15	CASSGRDGGPYGYTF	TGTGCCAGCAGCGGGCGGGACGGAGGGCCCTATGGCTACACCTTC
TRBV12-2	.	TRBJ2-4	.	16	CARRSGGREAKNIQYF	TGTGCAAGAAGGAGTGGGGGCAGGGAGGCCAAAAACATTCAGTACTTC
TRBV7-2	.	TRBJ2-7	TRBD1	16	CASSLVGTGGRYEQYF	TGTGCCAGCAGCTTAGTGGGGACAGGGGGAAGATACGAGCAGTACTTC
TRBV6-1	.	TRBJ2-7	TRBD2	14	CASRLAGVIYEQYF	TGTGCCAGCAGATTAGCGGGGGTGATCTACGAGCAGTACTTC
TRBV18	once	TRBJ1-1	TRBD1	14	CASSGQGVNTEAFF	TGTGCCAGCTCCGGACAGGGGGTGAACACTGAAGCTTTCTTT
TRBV11-2	.	TRBJ2-7	.	15	CASSLLREANYEQYF	TGTGCCAGCAGCCTCCTCAGGGAAGCCAACTACGAGCAGTACTTC
TRBV5-4	.	TRBJ2-3	.	13	CASSAESTDTQYF	TGTGCCAGCTCGGCGGAAAGCACAGATACGCAGTATTTT
TRBV7-2	.	TRBJ1-2	TRBD1	14	CASSSGQTYYGYTF	TGTGCCAGCAGCTCGGGACAGACGTACTATGGCTACACCTTC
TRBV6-5	.	TRBJ2-1	.	15	CASTGRGSSYNEQFF	TGTGCCAGCACCGGACGGGGGTCCTCCTACAATGAGCAGTTCTTC
TRBV19	few	TRBJ1-2	.	15	CASSASGGYVYGYTF	TGTGCCAGTAGTGCCTCCGGGGGTTACGTCTATGGCTACACCTTC
TRBV10-3	.	TRBJ2-2	TRBD1	16	CAINPGQGDDTGELFF	TGTGCCATCAACCCGGGACAGGGGGACGACACCGGGGAGCTGTTTTTT
TRBV20-1	once	TRBJ1-1	.	11	CSATMNTEAFF	TGCAGTGCCACTATGAACACTGAAGCTTTCTTT
TRBV6-5	.	TRBJ2-7	TRBD2	16	CASSYPPGGAVHEQYF	TGTGCCAGCAGTTACCCTCCCGGGGGGGCAGTCCACGAGCAGTACTTC
TRBV6-6	.	TRBJ1-1	.	14	CASSSGQLNTEAFF	TGTGCCAGCAGTTCCGGACAGCTCAACACTGAAGCTTTCTTT
TRBV15	.	TRBJ1-1	.	13	CATSRDRTGEAFF	TGTGCCACCAGCAGAGATCGTACAGGGGAAGCTTTCTTT
TRBV5-1	.	TRBJ1-4	.	15	CASSPLTGSNEKLFF	TGCGCCAGCAGCCCTCTCACGGGGAGTAATGAAAAACTGTTTTTT
TRBV7-2	.	TRBJ1-2	.	15	CASSPKVGGWYGYTF	TGTGCCAGCAGCCCTAAAGTGGGGGGTTGGTATGGCTACACCTTC
TRBV19	.	TRBJ2-7	.	12	CASSPGAYEQYF	TGTGCCAGTAGTCCAGGGGCCTACGAGCAGTACTTC
TRBV7-3	.	TRBJ2-5	TRBD2	16	CASSKGERGGRETQYF	TGTGCCAGCAGCAAAGGGGAGCGGGGGGGCCGAGAGACCCAGTACTTC
TRBV7-3	.	TRBJ1-1	.	14	CASSLTGGGTEAFF	TGTGCCAGCAGCTTAACGGGAGGGGGCACTGAAGCTTTCTTT
TRBV14	.	TRBJ1-2	.	15	CASSQVALPGYGYTF	TGTGCCAGCAGCCAGGTGGCCCTCCCAGGGTATGGCTACACCTTC
TRBV7-2	.	TRBJ1-5	.	14	CASSLLPGVQPQHF	TGTGCCAGCAGCTTGCTTCCAGGGGTTCAGCCCCAGCATTTT
TRBV10-3	once	TRBJ2-7	.	14	CAISDPGSSYEQYF	TGTGCCATCAGTGACCCCGGGAGCTCCTACGAGCAGTACTTC
TRBV5-1	.	TRBJ2-3	TRBD2	15	CASSLDGTSGYTQYF	TGCGCCAGCAGCTTGGATGGGACTAGCGGCTATACGCAGTATTTT
TRBV30	few	TRBJ1-3	.	13	CAWSTGSGNTIYF	TGTGCCTGGAGCACAGGGTCTGGAAACACCATATATTTT
TRBV29-1	once	TRBJ1-1	TRBD1	13	CSAGQGLNTEAFF	TGCAGCGCTGGACAGGGTCTGAACACTGAAGCTTTCTTT
TRBV30	.	TRBJ2-5	TRBD1	17	CAWSPITQGAFGETQYF	TGTGCCTGGAGCCCCATCACTCAGGGGGCTTTTGGGGAGACCCAGTACTTC
TRBV6-1	.	TRBJ1-1	TRBD1	15	CASSGIGQGGTEAFF	TGTGCCAGCAGTGGTATAGGACAGGGTGGGACTGAAGCTTTCTTT
TRBV18	.	TRBJ1-5	TRBD1	14	CASSSQGVYQPQHF	TGTGCCAGCTCATCACAGGGGGTATATCAGCCCCAGCATTTT
TRBV2	.	TRBJ2-3	TRBD2	13	CASRRGGADTQYF	TGTGCCAGCAGACGGGGGGGGGCAGATACGCAGTATTTT
TRBV2	.	TRBJ2-4	.	12	CASKATKRIQYF	TGTGCCAGCAAAGCAACGAAGAGGATTCAGTACTTC
TRBV7-9	.	TRBJ2-5	TRBD2	15	CASSPIGLAGGAQYF	TGTGCCAGCAGCCCCATAGGACTAGCGGGGGGGGCCCAGTACTTC
TRBV9	.	TRBJ2-2	TRBD2	15	CASSATSGAIGELFF	TGTGCCAGCAGCGCCACTAGCGGGGCCATCGGGGAGCTGTTTTTT
TRBV7-6	.	TRBJ1-4	TRBD1	17	CASSLGQGNAANEKLFF	TGTGCCAGCAGCTTAGGACAGGGGAACGCGGCTAATGAAAAACTGTTTTTT
TRBV7-2	.	TRBJ2-1	.	15	CASSLTTGGYNEQFF	TGTGCCAGCAGCCTCACGACGGGTGGATACAATGAGCAGTTCTTC
TRBV7-6	.	TRBJ2-3	TRBD1	17	CASSLGPGTGGTDTQYF	TGTGCCAGCAGCTTAGGCCCTGGGACAGGGGGCACAGATACGCAGTATTTT
TRBV4-3	.	TRBJ2-7	TRBD1	18	CASSQGTGVGTGSYEQYF	TGCGCCAGCAGCCAGGGGACAGGGGTTGGTACTGGCTCCTACGAGCAGTACTTC
TRBV15	.	TRBJ1-5	.	12	CATSRVNQPQHF	TGTGCCACCAGCAGAGTAAATCAGCCCCAGCATTTT
TRBV6-5	.	TRBJ1-1	.	14	CASSYFGQNTEAFF	TGTGCCAGCAGTTACTTCGGACAGAACACTGAAGCTTTCTTT
TRBV11-3	.	TRBJ1-1	.	12	CASSLGPGEAFF	TGTGCCAGCAGCTTAGGGCCAGGTGAAGCTTTCTTT
TRBV19	.	TRBJ1-1	.	13	CASSIAPGLGAFF	TGTGCCAGTAGTATAGCACCGGGACTCGGAGCTTTCTTT
TRBV13	few	TRBJ2-1	TRBD1	13	CASSLVRGREQFF	TGTGCCAGCAGCTTAGTTAGGGGGCGTGAGCAGTTCTTC
TRBV15	.	TRBJ1-4	.	13	CATSAGTNEKLFF	TGTGCCACCAGTGCAGGTACTAATGAAAAACTGTTTTTT